A selection of T cell receptor beta chains follows, all from one sample in a study of human T cells and chemical hapten exposure. Each CDR3 protein is one row after TCRdb ran MiXCR on the RACE reads. The sample lists over 45,000 distinct CDR3 sequences; 9.3% were seen once. Material: whole blood, obtained in connection with sensitization to the hapten diphenylcyclopropenone (DPC). The receptors derive from a woman aged 40 to 50 with alopecia areata. Some clones in this sample may be carry-over from other donors' samples. Each CDR3 is given with its conserved first and last residue. D genes are given only for firm matches. For some rows the clone size is stated as once, few or many, or as a class when expanded; others skip it.

CASSFRTSAKETQYF | 15 | TRBV4-1 | TRBD2 | many
CSVDKTGGKETQYF | 14 | TRBV29-1 | TRBD1 | many
CASSLGGGGQWAYNEQFF | 18 | TRBV7-6 | TRBD1 | few
CASSPEDRYGYTF | 13 | TRBV14 | . | many
CSVEVRSGDRVPTKYGYTF | 19 | TRBV29-1 | TRBD1 | many
CAWSSQRGLGDTQYF | 15 | TRBV30 | TRBD2 | many
CATSGLSNTEAFF | 13 | TRBV25-1 | . | many
CSAGTTQETQYF | 12 | TRBV20-1 | TRBD2 | .
CASSLDRGSSYEQYF | 15 | TRBV7-8 | TRBD1 | medium-sized
CASSLELSTGELFF | 14 | TRBV7-2 | . | many
CASSLEHSNQPQHF | 14 | TRBV12-3/TRBV12-4 | . | few
CASSLIYEQYF | 11 | TRBV28 | . | .
CASSSDADRGAYEQYF | 16 | TRBV5-4 | TRBD1 | few
CASSLRGAWHEQFF | 14 | TRBV5-8 | . | many
CASRSAGELFF | 11 | TRBV3-2 | . | many
CASSSTSGLGGELFF | 15 | TRBV7-7 | . | many
CASSQVPGNSGNTIYF | 16 | TRBV4-3 | . | many
CSVVRPSNTEAFF | 13 | TRBV29-1 | . | many
CSASPVSMNTEAFF | 14 | TRBV20-1 | . | many